Sequencing of this T cell receptor (beta chain) was carried out in a study of cytomegalovirus exposure and HLA in healthy donors. It was with 60 Vbeta and 13 Jbeta primers that the PCR ran. TCRdb's copy holds only in-frame clones and misses some; the assay was immunoSEQ multiplex PCR. The repertoire holds about 130,000 clones, with roughly four fifths as singletons. The CDR3 contains 13 residues. Germline-derived CDR1 and CDR2 are LNHDA and SQIVND (reference sequence). Trimming cost V 5 bases and J 8 bases, with 14 bases left between them. This clonotype was sampled from a woman between 50 and 59 years old in good health and CMV-seronegative. Material for sequencing was PBMCs. The rearrangement links TRBV19 to TRBJ2-3; D is possibly TRBD2 (5 bases). The CDR3 sequence is CASSPPGLGTQYF. DNA for the CDR3: TGTGCCAGTAGTCCGCCCGGACTCGGTACGCAGTATTTT.